This T cell receptor beta chain was identified during a study of regulatory T cells (dated by TCRdb to 2017 to 2018). In terms of the full investigation: T-cell receptor beta repertoires of sorted regulatory, conventional CD4+ and CD8+ T cells were compared between CD3G-deficient patients and healthy controls.

The multiplex PCR relied on 52 forward TRBV primers and 13 reverse TRBJ primers, and amplification bias was corrected through assay-based and computational methods. Within the immunoSEQ assay, multiplex PCR amplified rearranged TRB loci from genomic DNA. TRB amplicons were sequenced using an Illumina HiSeq platform. In the source study's methods: Raw sequences were error-filtered and aligned to reference gene sequences by custom algorithms and were subsequently analyzed with the immunoSEQ online tools. The frequencies of productive and nonproductive TRB rearrangements were evaluated among unique sequences as well as among total sequences. Hydrophobicity and amino acid composition of residues 6 and 7 within the TRB CDR3 were used to estimate the potential for self-reactivity. Groups were compared by t tests, Mann-Whitney tests or two-way ANOVA performed in Prism software. What TCRdb holds here is the immuneACCESS table cut down to in-frame rearrangements. Part of the clones is not present; checked against another copy, under half of the missing clones reflect an unresolved V gene, and the others are unexplained. Clone size and V and J calls were adopted from that table, with D and trimming inferred from the DNA. Across this sample there are almost 30,000 clones, with around 90% seen only once. Roughly 1.4% of the sample goes to the ten largest clones.

Broad study findings and their caveats: Hydrophobic residues at CDR3 positions 6 and 7 were enriched in conventional CD4+ T cells from CD3G-deficient patients, suggesting more self-reactive specificities. Repertoires from patients had restricted unique TRB V-J pairs and skewed V and J gene usage, with the strongest effect in regulatory T cells.

Notes on this clone: There is no known antigen for this receptor. No much larger clone exists at a distance of one base, and base qualities are not known.

Including the terminal cysteine and phenylalanine, the CDR3 comprises 14 residues. The retained sequence is limited to the CDR3, 42 bases, with the frame set at the first base. At the junction V is shortened by 3 bases and J by 3 bases, with 9 bases in between. CDR1 and CDR2 are drawn from the germline V gene (reference sequence): LNHDA, SQIVND. Evidence of autoimmunity was found in all CD3G-deficient patients, and more severe autoimmunity was observed in two of the patients. Patients were tested at ages ranging from 2 to 39 years, and reduced naive and increased memory CD4+ and CD8+ T-cell proportions were found in the patients. CD4+ cells were FACS-sorted into CD25-high CD127-low regulatory T cells and CD25-low CD127-high conventional CD4+ T cells. Roughly 6 individuals with CD3G deficiency were included in the patient group. An international network of physicians spanning the United States, Europe and Asia provided the patient samples and clinical data. Peripheral blood mononuclear cells were isolated by Ficoll density separation.

Sequenced material: conventional CD4+ T cells sorted from blood. The rearrangement combines TRBV19 with TRBJ1-5, and possibly TRBD1, on 6 matching bases. The TCR originated in a person under 35 with CD3G deficiency. The CDR3 has the sequence CASSIRGVNQPQHF. The DNA sequence reads TGTGCCAGTAGTATCAGGGGAGTCAATCAGCCCCAGCATTTT.